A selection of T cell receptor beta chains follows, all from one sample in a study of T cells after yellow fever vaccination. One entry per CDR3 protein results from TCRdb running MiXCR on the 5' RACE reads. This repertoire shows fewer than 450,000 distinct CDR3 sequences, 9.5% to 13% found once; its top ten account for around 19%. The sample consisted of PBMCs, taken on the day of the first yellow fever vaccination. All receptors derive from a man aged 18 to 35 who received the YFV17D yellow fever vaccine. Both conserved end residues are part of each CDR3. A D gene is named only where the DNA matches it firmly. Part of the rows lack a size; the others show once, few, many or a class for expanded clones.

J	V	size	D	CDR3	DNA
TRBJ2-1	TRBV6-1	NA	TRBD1	CASSDRGDNEQFF	TGTGCCAGCAGCGACAGGGGGGACAATGAGCAGTTCTTC
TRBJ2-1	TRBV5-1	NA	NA	CASSLGTDNNEQFF	TGCGCCAGCAGCTTGGGGACGGACAACAATGAGCAGTTCTTC
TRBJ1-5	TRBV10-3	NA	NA	CAISEKGGFNQPQHF	TGTGCCATCAGTGAGAAGGGAGGGTTCAATCAGCCCCAGCATTTT
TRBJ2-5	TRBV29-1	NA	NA	CSVEDRRASEETQYF	TGCAGCGTTGAAGATAGGAGGGCTTCCGAGGAGACCCAGTACTTC
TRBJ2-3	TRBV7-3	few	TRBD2	CASSSGGASDTQYF	TGTGCCAGCAGCTCCGGGGGGGCGTCAGATACGCAGTATTTT
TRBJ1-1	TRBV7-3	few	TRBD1	CASSNGQGFTEAFF	TGTGCCAGCAGCAACGGACAGGGATTCACTGAAGCTTTCTTT
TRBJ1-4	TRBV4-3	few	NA	CASSPDTSGEKLFF	TGCGCCAGCAGCCCGGACACATCGGGGGAAAAACTGTTTTTT
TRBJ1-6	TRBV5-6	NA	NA	CASQNEGGYNSPLHF	TGTGCCAGTCAGAATGAGGGGGGCTATAATTCACCCCTCCACTTT
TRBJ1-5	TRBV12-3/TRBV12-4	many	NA	CASGVDRRDQPQHF	TGTGCCAGCGGCGTTGACAGGCGAGATCAGCCCCAGCATTTT
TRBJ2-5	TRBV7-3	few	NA	CASSHKGEEGDQETQYF	TGTGCCAGCAGCCATAAAGGGGAGGAGGGAGATCAAGAGACCCAGTACTTC
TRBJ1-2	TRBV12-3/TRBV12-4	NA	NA	CASSSRATPGGQGYTF	TGTGCCAGCAGTTCTCGGGCTACCCCGGGAGGCCAGGGCTACACCTTC
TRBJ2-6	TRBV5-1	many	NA	CASRISGANVLTF	TGCGCCAGCAGGATCTCTGGGGCCAACGTCCTGACTTTC
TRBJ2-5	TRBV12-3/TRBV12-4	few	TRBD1	CASSLRGTVETQYF	TGTGCCAGCAGTTTGCGTGGGACAGTGGAGACCCAGTACTTC
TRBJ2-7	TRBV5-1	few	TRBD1	CASSLGPESPGQGGEQYF	TGCGCCAGCAGCTTGGGACCTGAATCACCGGGACAGGGAGGCGAGCAGTACTTC
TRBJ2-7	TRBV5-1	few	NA	CASSLQRPIPDEQYF	TGCGCCAGCAGCCTACAAAGGCCCATCCCCGACGAGCAGTACTTC
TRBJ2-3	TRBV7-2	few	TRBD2	CASRVAGGDTQYF	TGTGCCAGCAGGGTAGCGGGGGGAGATACGCAGTATTTT
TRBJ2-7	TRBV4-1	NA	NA	CASSQTVRGDYEQYF	TGCGCCAGCAGCCAAACTGTAAGAGGGGACTACGAGCAGTACTTC
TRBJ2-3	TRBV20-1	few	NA	CSARVGSTDTQYF	TGCAGTGCTAGAGTCGGGAGCACAGATACGCAGTATTTT
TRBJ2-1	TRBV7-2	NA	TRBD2	CASSWALGGSSYNEQFF	TGTGCCAGCAGCTGGGCCCTGGGGGGGAGCTCCTACAATGAGCAGTTCTTC
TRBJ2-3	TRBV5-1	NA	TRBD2	CASTDQLAGNLRTTDTQYF	TGCGCCAGCACCGACCAACTAGCGGGGAACCTTCGTACCACAGATACGCAGTATTTT
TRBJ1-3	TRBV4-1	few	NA	CASSPWEEGHPTGNTIYF	TGCGCCAGCAGCCCATGGGAGGAGGGGCACCCAACTGGAAACACCATATATTTT
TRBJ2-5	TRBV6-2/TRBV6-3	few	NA	CASSGPYQETQYF	TGTGCCAGCAGCGGGCCATACCAAGAGACCCAGTACTTC
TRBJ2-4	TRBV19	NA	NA	CASSIGGNIAKNIQYF	TGTGCCAGTAGTATTGGGGGTAATATAGCCAAAAACATTCAGTACTTC
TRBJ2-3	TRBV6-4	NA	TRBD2	CASSASGGATDTQYF	TGTGCCAGCAGTGCGAGCGGGGGGGCCACAGATACGCAGTATTTT
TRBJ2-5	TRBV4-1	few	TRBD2	CASSQAFGTKGTQYF	TGCGCCAGCAGCCAAGCGTTTGGGACTAAAGGGACCCAGTACTTC
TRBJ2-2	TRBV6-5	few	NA	CASSYTTGTHTGELFF	TGTGCCAGCAGTTACACAACAGGGACCCACACCGGGGAGCTGTTTTTT
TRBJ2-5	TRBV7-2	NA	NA	CASSLGLGAGSGETQYF	TGTGCCAGCAGCCTAGGCTTAGGGGCGGGGTCCGGGGAGACCCAGTACTTC
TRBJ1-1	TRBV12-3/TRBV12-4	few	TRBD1	CASSPSTGEAFF	TGTGCCAGCAGTCCTTCGACAGGGGAAGCTTTCTTT
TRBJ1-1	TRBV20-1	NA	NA	CSASLGSEAFF	TGCAGTGCTAGTCTGGGCTCTGAAGCTTTCTTT
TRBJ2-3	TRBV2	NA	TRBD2	CASRFERGGTDTQYF	TGTGCCAGCAGGTTCGAGCGGGGCGGCACAGATACGCAGTATTTT
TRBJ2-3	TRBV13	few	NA	CASSHERQYF	TGTGCCAGCAGCCATGAGAGGCAGTATTTT
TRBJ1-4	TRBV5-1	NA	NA	CASSSLGEKLFF	TGCGCCAGCAGCTCGCTCGGTGAAAAACTGTTTTTT
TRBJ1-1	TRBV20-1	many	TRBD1	CSARGQGGNTEAFF	TGCAGTGCTAGAGGACAGGGCGGGAACACTGAAGCTTTCTTT
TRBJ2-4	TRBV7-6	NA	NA	CASSLLGSGDIQYF	TGTGCCAGCAGCTTACTGGGGTCGGGGGACATTCAGTACTTC
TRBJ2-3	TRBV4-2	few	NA	CASSQVAGTTSSTDTQYF	TGTGCCAGCAGCCAAGTTGCAGGGACGACTTCTAGCACAGATACGCAGTATTTT
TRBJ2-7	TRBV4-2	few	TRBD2	CASSHLGTSGYEQYF	TGTGCCAGCAGCCATCTAGGGACTAGCGGCTACGAGCAGTACTTC
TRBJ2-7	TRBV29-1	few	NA	CSVLGADSTWSSYEQYF	TGCAGCGTTCTTGGAGCGGATAGTACTTGGAGCTCCTACGAGCAGTACTTC
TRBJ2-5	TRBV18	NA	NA	CASSPIRDIETQYF	TGTGCCAGCTCACCAATCCGGGACATAGAGACCCAGTACTTC
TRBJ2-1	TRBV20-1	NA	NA	CSASIGTAEQFF	TGCAGTGCTAGTATCGGGACTGCTGAGCAGTTCTTC
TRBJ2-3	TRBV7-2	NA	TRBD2	CASSLRTSGRTDTQYF	TGTGCCAGCAGCTTGCGGACTAGCGGGCGCACAGATACGCAGTATTTT
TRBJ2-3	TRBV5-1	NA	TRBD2	CASSLALRGGADTKYF	TGCGCCAGCAGCTTGGCCTTGCGGGGGGGCGCAGATACGAAGTATTTT
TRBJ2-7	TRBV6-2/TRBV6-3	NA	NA	CASREVGTPIYEQYF	TGTGCCAGCAGAGAAGTAGGGACACCTATATACGAGCAGTACTTC
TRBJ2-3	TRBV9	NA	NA	CASSVVGGLTDTQYF	TGTGCCAGCAGCGTCGTGGGGGGGCTTACAGATACGCAGTATTTT
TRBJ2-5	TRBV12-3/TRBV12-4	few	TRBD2	CASSLAGIAGAQYF	TGTGCCAGCAGTTTAGCCGGGATAGCGGGAGCCCAGTACTTC
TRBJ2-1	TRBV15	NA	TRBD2	CATSRVAAGGLYNEQFF	TGTGCCACCAGCAGAGTGGCAGCGGGGGGCCTCTACAATGAGCAGTTCTTC
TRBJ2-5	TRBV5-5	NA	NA	CASSFAAQPGWETQYF	TGTGCCAGCAGCTTCGCGGCCCAACCGGGGTGGGAGACCCAGTACTTC
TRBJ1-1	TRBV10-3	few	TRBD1	CAISSGTVNTEAFF	TGTGCCATCAGTTCCGGGACAGTGAACACTGAAGCTTTCTTT
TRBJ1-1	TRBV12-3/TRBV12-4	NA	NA	CASSLWWRNTEAFF	TGTGCCAGCAGTTTATGGTGGAGGAACACTGAAGCTTTCTTT
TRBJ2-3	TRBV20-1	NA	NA	CSAFRDVLTDTQYF	TGCAGTGCTTTCCGGGACGTCCTCACAGATACGCAGTATTTT
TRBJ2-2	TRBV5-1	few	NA	CASSLGGANTGELFF	TGCGCCAGCAGCTTGGGGGGGGCGAACACCGGGGAGCTGTTTTTT
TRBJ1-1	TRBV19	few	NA	CASSPRRRRAEAFF	TGTGCCAGTAGCCCCAGACGCAGACGGGCTGAAGCTTTCTTT
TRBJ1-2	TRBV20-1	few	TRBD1	CSAIQGGDYGYTF	TGCAGTGCCATACAGGGGGGAGACTATGGCTACACCTTC
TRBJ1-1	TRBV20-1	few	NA	CSASGGLGEAFF	TGCAGTGCTAGTGGAGGTCTGGGTGAAGCTTTCTTT
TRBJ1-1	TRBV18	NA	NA	CASSPVEVNTEAFF	TGTGCCAGCTCACCAGTTGAAGTGAATACTGAAGCTTTCTTT
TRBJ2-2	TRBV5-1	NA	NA	CASSLTLMARELFF	TGCGCCAGCAGCCTTACCCTAATGGCCCGGGAGCTGTTTTTT
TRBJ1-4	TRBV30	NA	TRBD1	CAWSTRTGSNEKLFF	TGTGCCTGGAGTACCCGGACAGGATCTAATGAAAAACTGTTTTTT
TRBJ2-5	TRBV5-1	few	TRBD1	CASSPGQGSQETQYF	TGCGCCAGCAGCCCCGGACAGGGAAGCCAAGAGACCCAGTACTTC
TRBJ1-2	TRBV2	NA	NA	CASSEGGGRGYGYTF	TGTGCCAGCAGTGAAGGAGGGGGACGGGGCTATGGCTACACCTTC
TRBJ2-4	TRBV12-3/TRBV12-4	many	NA	CASSLGERDIQYF	TGTGCCAGCAGTTTGGGGGAGAGAGACATTCAGTACTTC